What follows are 21 T cell receptor beta chains derived from one specimen sequenced in a study of cytomegalovirus exposure and HLA in healthy donors. The PCR employed 60 Vbeta primers together with 13 Jbeta primers. Generated by immunoSEQ multiplex PCR, the TCRdb table keeps only in-frame clones and is missing some. The profile shows about 220,000 clones, roughly 83% of them singletons. The sequenced material came from PBMCs. Every receptor here comes from a boy younger than 10 in good health and CMV-seronegative.

This clone came up once. The chain carries TRBV27 and TRBJ2-3; 8 nucleotides line up with TRBD1. V was clipped by 5 bases and J by 3 bases; unmatched bases: 7. The CDR3 extends over 15 amino acids. The germline V gene encodes CDR1 MNHEY and CDR2 SMNVEV (reference sequence). CDR3 region: CASSNRQGATDTQYF. The CDR3 nucleotides read TGTGCCAGCAGTAACAGGCAGGGGGCGACAGATACGCAGTATTTT.

This chain links TRBV5-4 with TRBJ2-5; 10 nucleotides line up with TRBD1. V trimming: 5 bases; J trimming: 5 bases; junction bases outside the gene matches: 9. This CDR3 has 15 amino acids. Germline CDR1 reads SGHNT; CDR2 reads YYREEE (reference sequence). The CDR3: CASRQRQGAWETQYF. CDR3 nucleotides: TGTGCCAGCAGACAACGACAGGGGGCTTGGGAGACCCAGTACTTC.

V is TRBV5-1 and J is TRBJ2-5; 9 positions agree with TRBD1. V gave up 2 bases and J gave up 5 bases; unmatched junction bases: 1. Germline V gene sequence: CDR1 SGHRS, CDR2 YFSETQ. This CDR3 comprises 13 residues. The CDR3 loop reads CASSFGQGETQYF. CDR3 DNA: TGCGCCAGCAGCTTCGGACAGGGGGAGACCCAGTACTTC.

The J gene is TRBJ1-5, the V gene TRBV6-1; possible D gene TRBD1, 5 bases. There are 14 residues in the CDR3. Per germline, CDR1 MNHNS and CDR2 SASEGT. V was pared by 3 bases and J by 4 bases, with 10 bases between. CDR3 loop: CASSEGEGNQPQHF. The CDR3 DNA reads TGTGCCAGCAGTGAGGGGGAGGGAAATCAGCCCCAGCATTTT.

V usage is TRBV6-6 and J usage is TRBJ2-3; D is unresolved. Germline CDR1 and CDR2: MNHNY and SVGAGI (reference sequence). The CDR3 length is 16 residues. Trimming took 5 bases from V and 0 from J, leaving 15 bases between them. This CDR3 reads CASSVQVATSTDTQYF. The CDR3 region has the DNA TGTGCCAGCAGTGTCCAGGTGGCTACTAGCACAGATACGCAGTATTTT.

This clone was observed a handful of times. The V call is TRBV10-3, the J call TRBJ2-7; 8 bases agree with TRBD2. Per germline, CDR1 ENHRY and CDR2 SYGVKD. The CDR3 length is 14 residues. The J segment lost 6 bases and the V segment lost 10 bases, leaving 14 bases of the junction unmatched. CDR3 coding DNA: TGTGCCACCCAACCGGGACTAGATTTATCCGAGCAGTACTTC. This gives the protein CATQPGLDLSEQYF.

The V call is TRBV6-5, the J call TRBJ2-5; TRBD1 aligns across 7 bases. V shed 6 bases, J shed 12 bases, and the junction held 13 bases outside the gene matches. The CDR3 has 13 residues. The germline gives CDR1 MNHEY, CDR2 SVGAGI. The CDR3 sequence is CASSPGQDVGEYF. As DNA, the CDR3 is TGTGCCAGCAGCCCCGGACAGGATGTCGGGGAGTACTTC.

The rearrangement uses TRBV7-6 and TRBJ1-6; possibly TRBD1 for D (5 bases). V was pared by 0 bases and J by 0 bases, with 12 bases between. The CDR3 spans 18 residues. Germline assignment: CDR1 SGHVS and CDR2 FNYEAQ. The CDR3 nucleotides read TGTGCCAGCAGCTTAGCCAGGGCAGCGAGCTCCTATAATTCACCCCTCCACTTT. This gives the protein CASSLARAASSYNSPLHF. The whole variable domain, filled in from reference TRBV7-6 and TRBJ1-6, reads GAGVSQSPRYKVTKRGQDVALRCDPISGHVSLYWYRQALGQGPEFLTYFNYEAQQDKSGLPNDRFSAERPEGSISTLTIQRTEQRDSAMYRCASSLARAASSYNSPLHFGNGTRLTVT.

This sequence joins TRBV2 and TRBJ2-5, with 9 bases lining up with TRBD1. CDR1 and CDR2 from the germline V gene are SNHLY and FYNNEI. Trimming removed 6 bases from V and 9 bases from J; junction bases left unmatched: 14. This CDR3 has 15 residues. The CDR3 region is CASRTRDRAISSQYF. The CDR3 DNA reads as TGTGCCAGCAGGACCCGGGACAGGGCTATAAGTTCCCAGTACTTC.

The chain couples TRBV29-1 to TRBJ2-3; TRBD1 matches at 11 bases. Germline CDR1 is SQVTM and CDR2 is ANQGSEA. V trimming: 8 bases; J trimming: 5 bases; junction bases outside the gene matches: 12. The CDR3 covers 15 residues. The CDR3 DNA reads as TGCAGCACGCGACCGGGACAGGGGGTGGAAGATACGCAGTATTTT. Translation gives CSTRPGQGVEDTQYF.

The chain links TRBV4-1 to TRBJ1-4; 9 bases align to TRBD1. CDR1 is MGHRA and CDR2 is YSYEKL in the germline V gene. The CDR3 sequence is 14 residues long. Trimming removed 7 bases from V and 3 bases from J; junction bases left unmatched: 3. CDR3 in DNA: TGCGCCAGCAAACAGGGGGCGGCTAATGAAAAACTGTTTTTT. Translated, it gives CASKQGAANEKLFF.

The V gene is TRBV14, the J gene TRBJ2-7; 7 nucleotides line up with TRBD1. Looked up from germline, CDR1 is SGHDN and CDR2 is FVKESK. The CDR3 has 16 amino acids. Germline trimming cut 0 bases from V and 2 bases from J; bases unmatched to any gene: 7. The chain's CDR3 is CASSQDMTGYPYEQYF. In DNA, the CDR3 is TGTGCCAGCAGCCAAGACATGACAGGGTACCCCTACGAGCAGTACTTC.

The chain has TRBV29-1 and TRBJ2-7; D perhaps matches TRBD2 (5 bases). The V end was cut by 1 base, the J end by 7 bases, with 26 bases between. This CDR3 region has 17 residues. Germline CDR1 SQVTM, CDR2 ANQGSEA. CDR3 coding DNA: TGCAGCGTTGAAGCCATACTGGGGAGTGACACGGTGGTGGAGCAGTACTTC. It yields the protein CSVEAILGSDTVVEQYF.

The chain carries TRBV5-4 and TRBJ2-1; 8 bases match TRBD1. The germline gives CDR1 SGHNT, CDR2 YYREEE (reference sequence). J gave up 2 bases and V 4 bases, and 5 bases lay outside the gene matches. The CDR3 contains 15 residues. CDR3 sequence reads: CASSAGQGPYNEQFF. The CDR3 bases are TGTGCCAGCAGCGCCGGACAGGGACCCTACAATGAGCAGTTCTTC.

V is TRBV11-2 and J is TRBJ2-2; D call uncertain. Germline loops: CDR1 SGHAT, CDR2 FQNNGV. The CDR3 length is 13 residues. Trimming took 5 bases from V and 3 from J, leaving 7 bases between them. CDR3 amino acids: CASSESDTGELFF. The CDR3 nucleotides are TGTGCCAGCAGCGAAAGCGACACCGGGGAGCTGTTTTTT.

This sequence joins TRBV7-9 and TRBJ1-3, with TRBD1 identical over 8 bases. CDR1 is SEHNR and CDR2 is FQNEAQ in the germline V gene (reference sequence). J gave up 2 bases and V 5 bases, and 5 bases lay outside the gene matches. The CDR3 sequence is 15 residues long. The DNA for the CDR3 is TGTGCCAGCAGCGGCGGACAGGGAACTGGAAACACCATATATTTT. Translation gives CASSGGQGTGNTIYF. Drawing the rest from reference TRBV7-9 and TRBJ1-3, the complete variable domain is DTGVSQNPRHKITKRGQNVTFRCDPISEHNRLYWYRQTLGQGPEFLTYFQNEAQLEKSRLLSDRFSAERPKGSFSTLEIQRTEQGDSAMYLCASSGGQGTGNTIYFGEGSWLTVV.

The chain employs TRBV7-9 and TRBJ1-4, with 9 bases that match TRBD1. With V trimmed by 5 bases and J by 7 bases, 5 bases remained unmatched. CDR1 and CDR2 (germline): SEHNR, FQNEAQ (reference sequence). The length of the CDR3 is 14 residues. This CDR3 is CASSPGQGSEKLFF. The CDR3, as DNA: TGTGCCAGCAGCCCGGGACAGGGAAGTGAAAAACTGTTTTTT.

This sequence joins TRBV12-5 and TRBJ1-1; 9 bases line up with TRBD1. The CDR3 runs 15 residues. V was pared by 3 bases and J by 3 bases, with 5 bases of the junction left unmatched. CDR1 and CDR2 (germline): LGHNT, FRNRAP. In DNA, the CDR3 is TGTGCTAGTGGTTTTCTCGACAGGGGGTACACTGAAGCTTTCTTT. Protein product: CASGFLDRGYTEAFF.

With regard to this clone: The germline gene is not matched at one end of the junction; a read error may be the cause. V gene TRBV9 combines with J gene TRBJ2-1; D gene ambiguous. Germline CDR1 reads SGDLS; CDR2 reads YYNGEE. The CDR3 extends over 16 amino acids. The CDR3 spells CASSLNPVSSFNEQFF. CDR3 coding DNA: TGTGCCAGCAGCCTTAATCCCGTTAGCTCCTTCAATGAGCAGTTCTTC.

This clone was observed a handful of times. The chain joins TRBV27 to TRBJ1-2; a possible D gene is TRBD1 (5 bases). Germline CDR1 reads MNHEY; CDR2 reads SMNVEV (reference sequence). V lost 2 bases and J lost 6, with 10 bases in between. This CDR3 is 13 amino acids long. The CDR3, as DNA: TGTGCCAGCAGTTTAAAGGGAGGGGATGGCTACACCTTC. This translates into CASSLKGGDGYTF.

J is TRBJ1-1 and V is TRBV6-1, with D uncertain. Germline assignment: CDR1 MNHNS and CDR2 SASEGT. The CDR3 has 14 amino acids. V was shortened by 1 base and J by 4 bases, with 10 bases between the two germline ends. CDR3 coding DNA: TGTGCCAGCAGTGAAGGCTCAGGATCCACTGAAGCTTTCTTT. This encodes CASSEGSGSTEAFF.